A selection of T cell receptor beta chains follows, all from one sample in a study of blood T cells in healthy people across ages. TCRdb fed the 5' RACE reads into MiXCR, producing one record per CDR3 protein. The table includes over 1.5 million distinct CDR3 sequences, roughly 49% detected once. The sequencing sample was made of blood. These receptors were obtained from a woman aged 40 to 50 in good health. Each CDR3 is given with its conserved first and last residue. Fields, in order: clone size, D gene, V gene, J gene, CDR3 protein, CDR3 DNA. A D gene is named only where the DNA matches it firmly. Clone size is stated in some rows and not others, as once, few, many or a class when expanded.

many	-	TRBV11-1	TRBJ2-3	CASSFDQRDTQYF	TGTGCCAGCAGCTTTGACCAGAGAGATACGCAGTATTTT
few	-	TRBV20-1	TRBJ1-6	CSANQASSYNSPLHF	TGCAGTGCTAATCAGGCCAGCTCCTATAATTCACCCCTCCACTTT
-	TRBD1	TRBV29-1	TRBJ1-2	CSVAQGRNYGYTF	TGCAGCGTTGCACAGGGGCGGAACTATGGCTACACCTTC
-	-	TRBV7-2	TRBJ2-7	CASSPQVRYEQYF	TGTGCCAGCAGCCCACAGGTACGGTACGAGCAGTACTTC
-	-	TRBV2	TRBJ2-1	CASRGGGGTYNEQFF	TGTGCCAGCAGAGGGGGCGGGGGGACTTACAATGAGCAGTTCTTC
-	-	TRBV2	TRBJ2-4	CASIPPSLAKNIQYF	TGTGCCAGCATTCCGCCTTCCCTAGCCAAAAACATTCAGTACTTC
-	-	TRBV12-3/TRBV12-4	TRBJ2-7	CASSLEYGASYEQYF	TGTGCCAGCAGTTTAGAGTACGGGGCGTCCTACGAGCAGTACTTC
few	-	TRBV4-3	TRBJ1-1	CASSQEYRLSMNTEAFF	TGCGCCAGCAGCCAAGAATATCGGCTGAGCATGAACACTGAAGCTTTCTTT
few	-	TRBV9	TRBJ2-1	CASSVELRLGYNEQFF	TGTGCCAGCAGCGTAGAGCTAAGACTAGGTTACAATGAGCAGTTCTTC
-	-	TRBV7-2	TRBJ1-2	CASSLRLVYGYTF	TGTGCCAGCAGCTTACGCCTGGTCTATGGCTACACCTTC
-	-	TRBV5-1	TRBJ2-7	CASSYWGIGYEQYF	TGCGCCAGCAGCTATTGGGGGATAGGCTACGAGCAGTACTTC
-	-	TRBV5-1	TRBJ1-2	CASSSEAVYGYTF	TGCGCCAGCAGCTCGGAGGCCGTCTATGGCTACACCTTC
-	-	TRBV5-6	TRBJ2-5	CASSLAFDFQETQYF	TGTGCCAGCAGCTTGGCCTTCGACTTCCAAGAGACCCAGTACTTC
-	TRBD2	TRBV4-1	TRBJ2-1	CASSQDGGIYEQFF	TGCGCCAGCAGCCAAGACGGGGGGATTTATGAGCAGTTCTTC
-	TRBD2	TRBV6-6	TRBJ2-1	CASSASSGGANEQFF	TGTGCCAGCAGTGCTTCTAGCGGGGGGGCGAATGAGCAGTTCTTC
-	-	TRBV10-2	TRBJ2-7	CARQTRLYEQYF	TGCGCCAGACAGACCCGTCTCTACGAGCAGTACTTC
few	-	TRBV20-1	TRBJ1-2	CSARLGAGGYTF	TGCAGTGCTAGGCTGGGGGCGGGCGGCTACACCTTC
-	-	TRBV6-2/TRBV6-3	TRBJ2-5	CATHQGFGETQYF	TGTGCCACCCACCAGGGATTCGGGGAGACCCAGTACTTC
-	-	TRBV6-6	TRBJ1-1	CASDRGGNEAFF	TGTGCCAGCGATCGGGGGGGGAATGAAGCTTTCTTT
-	-	TRBV6-5	TRBJ2-3	CASSYGDPGTEQDTQYF	TGTGCCAGCAGTTACGGGGACCCGGGGACCGAACAAGATACGCAGTATTTT
-	-	TRBV4-2	TRBJ2-4	CASSQAGTSVTKNIQYF	TGTGCCAGCAGCCAAGCCGGGACTTCTGTAACCAAAAACATTCAGTACTTC
-	-	TRBV9	TRBJ2-5	CASSGEDGLPQETQYF	TGTGCCAGCAGCGGAGAGGACGGACTCCCACAAGAGACCCAGTACTTC
-	TRBD2	TRBV7-9	TRBJ2-7	CASSLLAGGSYNEQYF	TGTGCCAGCAGCTTACTAGCGGGGGGCTCCTACAATGAGCAGTACTTC
-	TRBD2	TRBV2	TRBJ2-5	CASMNGLAQETQYF	TGTGCCAGCATGAACGGACTAGCACAAGAGACCCAGTACTTC
once	-	TRBV20-1	TRBJ2-1	CSARDGTGVNEQFF	TGCAGCGCTAGAGACGGGACGGGGGTGAATGAGCAGTTCTTC
-	-	TRBV28	TRBJ2-7	CASSPHNTYEQYF	TGTGCCAGCAGTCCTCATAACACCTACGAGCAGTACTTC
-	-	TRBV5-1	TRBJ2-1	CASSLEAIGTSYNEQFF	TGCGCCAGCAGCTTGGAGGCCATAGGCACCTCCTACAATGAGCAGTTCTTC
few	-	TRBV21-1	TRBJ1-2	CASSKGTGINYGYTF	TGTGCCAGCAGCAAAGGAACAGGGATAAACTATGGCTACACCTTC
few	TRBD2	TRBV20-1	TRBJ2-5	CSASPGLAASQETQYF	TGCAGTGCTAGTCCGGGACTAGCGGCGTCCCAAGAGACCCAGTACTTC
-	TRBD2	TRBV7-9	TRBJ2-3	CASSLARGGASTDTQYF	TGTGCCAGCAGCTTAGCCCGCGGGGGGGCCAGCACAGATACGCAGTATTTT
-	-	TRBV6-2/TRBV6-3	TRBJ2-5	CASSPSSARGETQYF	TGTGCCAGCAGCCCCTCCTCGGCCAGGGGAGAGACCCAGTACTTC
-	TRBD1	TRBV20-1	TRBJ2-6	CSARRAGQAPVLTF	TGCAGTGCTAGAAGGGCGGGACAGGCTCCCGTCCTGACTTTC
once	TRBD1	TRBV6-5	TRBJ1-5	CASRDGTAYSNQPQHF	TGTGCCAGCAGGGATGGGACAGCTTATAGCAATCAGCCCCAGCATTTT
few	-	TRBV7-9	TRBJ2-3	CASSFISNTDTQYF	TGTGCCAGCAGCTTTATTAGTAACACAGATACGCAGTATTTT
few	-	TRBV4-3	TRBJ1-1	CASSQGRGTEAFF	TGTGCCAGCAGCCAGGGTCGGGGTACTGAAGCTTTCTTT
-	TRBD1	TRBV4-2	TRBJ2-5	CASSRTPDRAETQYF	TGTGCCAGCAGCCGGACCCCCGACAGGGCGGAGACCCAGTACTTC
-	-	TRBV20-1	TRBJ1-5	CSARGRVTSEGPQHF	TGCAGTGCTAGGGGCAGGGTAACATCAGAAGGGCCCCAGCATTTT
once	TRBD2	TRBV13	TRBJ2-1	CASSLYERGPYNEQFF	TGTGCCAGCAGCTTATACGAGCGGGGGCCCTACAATGAGCAGTTCTTC
-	-	TRBV6-2/TRBV6-3	TRBJ1-2	CASSPGRPFDGYTF	TGTGCCAGTTCCCCGGGGAGACCTTTTGATGGCTACACCTTC
-	-	TRBV4-1	TRBJ2-1	CASSRRTIGSYNEQFF	TGCGCCAGCAGCCGCAGGACTATAGGGTCCTACAATGAGCAGTTCTTC
-	-	TRBV11-1	TRBJ2-5	CASNRDSEETQYF	TGTGCCAGCAACCGGGACTCTGAGGAGACCCAGTACTTC
-	TRBD2	TRBV5-1	TRBJ2-1	CASSLTTSGNNNEQFF	TGCGCCAGCAGCTTAACGACTAGCGGGAACAACAATGAGCAGTTCTTC
-	TRBD1	TRBV6-1	TRBJ2-5	CATGTGDYQETQYF	TGTGCCACCGGGACAGGGGACTACCAAGAGACCCAGTACTTC
few	-	TRBV5-1	TRBJ2-3	CASSLDVQTSTDTQYF	TGCGCCAGCAGCTTGGATGTCCAGACTAGCACAGATACGCAGTATTTT
few	-	TRBV20-1	TRBJ2-7	CSAREWGQAYEQYF	TGCAGTGCTAGAGAGTGGGGACAAGCTTACGAGCAGTACTTC
-	TRBD2	TRBV10-3	TRBJ2-1	CATGGYNEQFF	TGTGCCACGGGGGGCTACAATGAGCAGTTCTTC
-	TRBD1	TRBV4-3	TRBJ2-7	CASSQEDRGSYEQYF	TGCGCCAGCAGCCAAGAGGACAGGGGCTCCTACGAGCAGTACTTC
few	TRBD1	TRBV10-3	TRBJ2-7	CAIRGQGGEQYF	TGTGCCATCAGGGGACAGGGCGGGGAGCAGTACTTC
few	TRBD1	TRBV5-1	TRBJ2-3	CASSPTTGTGFTDTQYF	TGCGCCAGCAGTCCTACCACCGGGACAGGGTTCACAGATACGCAGTATTTT
-	TRBD2	TRBV20-1	TRBJ2-1	CSAKDAGGAGNEQFF	TGCAGTGCTAAAGATGCCGGGGGGGCCGGGAATGAGCAGTTCTTC
-	TRBD1	TRBV2	TRBJ2-1	CASSEDRGTSKETQFF	TGTGCCAGCAGTGAGGACAGGGGTACATCAAAAGAGACCCAGTTCTTC
-	TRBD1	TRBV2	TRBJ1-4	CASSEGQGLYEKLFF	TGTGCCAGCAGTGAGGGACAGGGCCTATATGAAAAACTGTTTTTT
-	TRBD2	TRBV6-2/TRBV6-3	TRBJ2-3	CASTLLAGGPVTDTQYF	TGTGCCAGCACCCTCTTAGCGGGGGGGCCTGTCACAGATACGCAGTATTTT
-	-	TRBV20-1	TRBJ2-7	CSARGAGSLAYEQYF	TGCAGTGCACGCGGAGCGGGCAGCTTGGCCTACGAGCAGTACTTC